This section outlines one T cell receptor (beta chain) sequence together with its context. No antigen is known for it. This sample is drawn from a study of blood T cells in healthy people across ages. With a J-beta primer mix and a sample-barcoded 5' primer, a second PCR ran 7 to 11 cycles. The template-switch adaptor, which had 12 random nucleotides, put a tag on each cDNA molecule. MiXCR was run by TCRdb on the 5' RACE reads, yielding one entry per CDR3 protein. Among 550,000 to 750,000 distinct CDR3 sequences listed, around a fifth were seen once. The study, taken as a whole, reports: Higher naive T cell percentage went strongly together with higher TCR beta diversity.

Investigators took around 10 milliliters of peripheral blood from every donor. A minimum of 5.5 micrograms of total RNA was extracted per sample. The CDR3 runs to 15 residues. CDR1 and CDR2 from the germline V gene are DFQATT and SNEGSKA (reference sequence). J gave up 4 bases and V 1 base, and 3 bases lay outside the gene matches. The sample comprised blood. The origin of this receptor is a man aged 65 to 79 in good health. This chain joins TRBV20-1 and TRBJ2-2, with 10 bases that match TRBD2. DNA of the CDR3: TGCAGTGCTAGAGGACTAGCGGGCCCCACCGGGGAGCTGTTTTTT. Amino acids: CSARGLAGPTGELFF.